The TCR beta chain described here comes from a study of identical twins. In this sample, this clonotype turned up a few times. Its antigen is not known. Healthy Caucasians supplied all donations. Unique molecular identifiers were present on cDNA, and template switching added a universal primer site. TCRdb redid the calling of the 5' RACE reads with MiXCR, one entry per CDR3 protein. This table has around 1.7 million distinct CDR3 sequences, roughly a third appearing once. V lost 0 bases and J 3 bases, leaving 5 bases between the germline ends. Germline lookup yields CDR1 SGHDN and CDR2 FVKESK. The CDR3 is made up of 13 amino acids. Study-level results: Beta clonotypes that were abundant in cord blood contained fewer insertions, a pattern absent from memory repertoires. Conclusions rested on cross-sectional statistics rather than following the same donors.

This receptor was taken from a newborn girl in good health. The chain employs TRBV14 and TRBJ1-2; D is unresolved. Sequencing input: cord blood. CDR3 residues: CASSQEAYYGYTF. CDR3 in DNA: TGTGCCAGCAGCCAAGAGGCCTACTATGGCTACACCTTC.